This T cell receptor (beta chain) was documented in a study of OX40 agonist ivuxolimab in advanced cancers. Background on the study: A partial response was reached by three patients: one with hepatocellular carcinoma and two with cutaneous melanoma. Findings of the study overall: There was clonal expansion of CD4+ and CD8+ blood T cells by week 6 at 0.1 to 3.0 mg/kg.

As to this clone: Antigen specificity is unknown.

CDR1 is MDHEN, CDR2 SYDVKM, per germline. After removal of 6 bases from V and 2 bases from J, the junction contained 4 bases not matched to a gene. CDR3 size: 15 residues. Assay used: immunoSEQ multiplex PCR; TCRdb lists only in-frame clones, some missing. The sample holds roughly 93,000 clones; about 89% are singletons and the top ten take under 2%. The V call is TRBV28, the J call TRBJ2-7, with 13 bases identical to TRBD2. This TCR derives from an adult with an advanced solid tumor such as melanoma, head and neck, liver or kidney cancer. The sample was CD4+ or CD8+ T cells sorted from blood, taken in a trial of the OX40 agonist ivuxolimab. DNA for the CDR3: TGTGCCAGCAGGCCCGGGACTAGCGGGGCCTACGAGCAGTACTTC. This sequence encodes CASRPGTSGAYEQYF. The full variable domain, its missing parts supplied by reference TRBV28 and TRBJ2-7, is DVKVTQSSRYLVKRTGEKVFLECVQDMDHENMFWYRQDPGLGLRLIYFSYDVKMKEKGDIPEGYSVSREKKERFSLILESASTNQTSMYLCASRPGTSGAYEQYFGPGTRLTVT.